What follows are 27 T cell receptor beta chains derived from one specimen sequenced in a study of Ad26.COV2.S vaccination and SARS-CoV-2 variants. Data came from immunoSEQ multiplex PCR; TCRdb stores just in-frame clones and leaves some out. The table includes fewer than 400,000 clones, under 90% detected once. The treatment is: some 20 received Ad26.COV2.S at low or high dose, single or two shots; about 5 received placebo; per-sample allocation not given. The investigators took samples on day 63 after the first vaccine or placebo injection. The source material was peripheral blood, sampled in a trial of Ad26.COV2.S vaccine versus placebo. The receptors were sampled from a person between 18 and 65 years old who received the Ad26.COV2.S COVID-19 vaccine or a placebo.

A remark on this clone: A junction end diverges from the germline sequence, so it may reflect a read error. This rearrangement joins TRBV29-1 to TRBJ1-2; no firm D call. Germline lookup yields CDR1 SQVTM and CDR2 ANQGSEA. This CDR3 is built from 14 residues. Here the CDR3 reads CSVEEPYGGKRYTF. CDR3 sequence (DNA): TGCAGCGTCGAAGAACCCTACGGCGGTAAACGCTACACCTTC.

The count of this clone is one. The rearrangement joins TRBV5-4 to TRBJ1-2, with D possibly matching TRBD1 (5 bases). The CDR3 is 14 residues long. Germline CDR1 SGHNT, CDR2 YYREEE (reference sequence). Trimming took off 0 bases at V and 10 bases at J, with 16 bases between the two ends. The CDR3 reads CASSLEGRGHFYTF. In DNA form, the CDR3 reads TGTGCCAGCAGCTTGGAAGGGAGGGGCCATTTCTACACCTTC.

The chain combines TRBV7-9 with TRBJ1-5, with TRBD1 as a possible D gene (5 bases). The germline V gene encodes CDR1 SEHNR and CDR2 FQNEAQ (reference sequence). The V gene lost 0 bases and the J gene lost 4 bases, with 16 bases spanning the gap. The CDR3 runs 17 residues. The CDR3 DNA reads TGTGCCAGCAGCTTAGCGTCAGGGAATCTAGCAAATCAGCCCCAGCATTTT. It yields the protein CASSLASGNLANQPQHF.

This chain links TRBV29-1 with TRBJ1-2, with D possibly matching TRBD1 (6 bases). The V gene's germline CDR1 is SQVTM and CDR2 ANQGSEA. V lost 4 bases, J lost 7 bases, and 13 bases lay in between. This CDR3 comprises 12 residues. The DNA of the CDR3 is TGCAGCGTTGTGGGGACATATGGTGGCTACACCTTC. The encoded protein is CSVVGTYGGYTF.

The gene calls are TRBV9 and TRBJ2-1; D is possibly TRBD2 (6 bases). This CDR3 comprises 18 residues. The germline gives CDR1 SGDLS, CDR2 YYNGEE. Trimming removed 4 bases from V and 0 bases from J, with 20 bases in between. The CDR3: CASSPEEGRINSYNEQFF. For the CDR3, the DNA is TGTGCCAGCAGCCCAGAGGAGGGACGAATCAACTCCTACAATGAGCAGTTCTTC.

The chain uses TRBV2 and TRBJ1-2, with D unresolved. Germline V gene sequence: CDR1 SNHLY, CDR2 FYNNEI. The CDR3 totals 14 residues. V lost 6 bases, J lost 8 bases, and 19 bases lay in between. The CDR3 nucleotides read TGTGCCAGCAGGCTCCGGGTCCCTCGTTTGGGCTACACCTTC. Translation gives CASRLRVPRLGYTF.

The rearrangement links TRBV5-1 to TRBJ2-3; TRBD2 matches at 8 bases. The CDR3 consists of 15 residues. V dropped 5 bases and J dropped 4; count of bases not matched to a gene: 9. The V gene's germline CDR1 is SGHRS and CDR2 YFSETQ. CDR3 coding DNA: TGCGCCAGCAGGGGGGGAGCGGGAGACCCAGATACGCAGTATTTT. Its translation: CASRGGAGDPDTQYF.

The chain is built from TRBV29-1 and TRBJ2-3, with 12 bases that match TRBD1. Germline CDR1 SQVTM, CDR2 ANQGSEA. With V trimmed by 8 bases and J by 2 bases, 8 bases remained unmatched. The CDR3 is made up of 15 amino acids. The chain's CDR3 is CSIVGTGGPTDTQYF. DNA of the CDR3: TGCAGCATCGTTGGGACAGGGGGCCCCACAGATACGCAGTATTTT.

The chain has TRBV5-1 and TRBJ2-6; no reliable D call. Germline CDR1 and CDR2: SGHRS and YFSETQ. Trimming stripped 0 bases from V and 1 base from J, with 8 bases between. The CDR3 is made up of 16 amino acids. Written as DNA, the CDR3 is TGCGCCAGCAGCTTGGAGGCGCTTTCTGGGGCCAACGTCCTGACTTTC. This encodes CASSLEALSGANVLTF. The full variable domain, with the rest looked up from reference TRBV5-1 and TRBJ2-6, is KAGVTQTPRYLIKTRGQQVTLSCSPISGHRSVSWYQQTPGQGLQFLFEYFSETQRNKGNFPGRFSGRQFSNSRSEMNVSTLELGDSALYLCASSLEALSGANVLTFGAGSRLTVL.

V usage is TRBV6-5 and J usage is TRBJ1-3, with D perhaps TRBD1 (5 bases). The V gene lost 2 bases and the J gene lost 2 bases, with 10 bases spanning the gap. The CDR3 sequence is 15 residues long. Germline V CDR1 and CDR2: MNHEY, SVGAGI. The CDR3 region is CASSYGREPGNTIYF. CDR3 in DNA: TGTGCCAGCAGTTACGGCAGGGAGCCTGGAAACACCATATATTTT.

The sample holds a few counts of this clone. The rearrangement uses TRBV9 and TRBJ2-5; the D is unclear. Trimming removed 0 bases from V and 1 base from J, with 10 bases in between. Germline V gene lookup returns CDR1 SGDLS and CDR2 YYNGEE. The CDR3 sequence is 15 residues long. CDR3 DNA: TGTGCCAGCAGCGTAGAGCCAGGTAGCCAAGAGACCCAGTACTTC. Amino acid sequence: CASSVEPGSQETQYF.

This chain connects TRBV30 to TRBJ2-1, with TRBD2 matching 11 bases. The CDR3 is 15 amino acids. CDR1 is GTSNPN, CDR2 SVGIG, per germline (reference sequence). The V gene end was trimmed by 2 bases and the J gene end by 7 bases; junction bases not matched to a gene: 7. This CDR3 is CAWSPGLAGGNEQFF. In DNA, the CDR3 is TGTGCCTGGAGTCCCGGGCTAGCGGGAGGTAATGAGCAGTTCTTC.

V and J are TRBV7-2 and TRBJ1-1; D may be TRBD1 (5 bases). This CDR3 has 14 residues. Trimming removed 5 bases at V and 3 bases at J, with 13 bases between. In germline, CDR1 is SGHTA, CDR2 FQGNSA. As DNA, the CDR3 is TGTGCCAGCAGCGTGGGGGGTTTGGACACTGAAGCTTTCTTT. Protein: CASSVGGLDTEAFF.

DNA for the CDR3: TGTGCCAGTAGTCTCTCTAGCGGGAGGTCGACAGATACGCAGTATTTT. Its protein product is CASSLSSGRSTDTQYF. The V call is TRBV19, the J call TRBJ2-3; 11 nucleotides align to TRBD2. V was pared by 5 bases and J by 3 bases, with 7 bases of the junction left unmatched. CDR3 length: 16 residues. The germline V gene has CDR1 LNHDA and CDR2 SQIVND (reference sequence).

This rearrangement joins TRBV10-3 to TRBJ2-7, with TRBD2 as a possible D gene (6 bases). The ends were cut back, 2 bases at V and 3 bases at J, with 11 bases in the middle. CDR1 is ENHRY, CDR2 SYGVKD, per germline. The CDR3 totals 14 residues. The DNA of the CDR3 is TGTGCCATCAGTGAGAGCGGGCTCGTCTACGAGCAGTACGTC. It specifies CAISESGLVYEQYV.

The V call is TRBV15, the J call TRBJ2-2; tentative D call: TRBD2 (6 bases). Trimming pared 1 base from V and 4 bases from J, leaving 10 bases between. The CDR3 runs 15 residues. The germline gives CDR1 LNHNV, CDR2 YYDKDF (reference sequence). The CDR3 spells CATSRARGSTGELFF. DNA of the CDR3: TGTGCCACCAGCAGAGCTCGGGGGAGCACCGGGGAGCTGTTTTTT.

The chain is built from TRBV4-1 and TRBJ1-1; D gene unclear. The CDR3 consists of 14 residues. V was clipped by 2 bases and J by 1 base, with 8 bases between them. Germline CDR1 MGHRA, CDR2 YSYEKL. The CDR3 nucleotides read TGCGCCAGCAGCCAACGGACGGGGAACACTGAAGCTTTCTTT. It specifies CASSQRTGNTEAFF.

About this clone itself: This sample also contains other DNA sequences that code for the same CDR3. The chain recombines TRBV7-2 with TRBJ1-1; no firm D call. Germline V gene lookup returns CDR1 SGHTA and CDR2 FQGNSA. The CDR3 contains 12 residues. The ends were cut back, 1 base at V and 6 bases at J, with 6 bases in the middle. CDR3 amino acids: CASSLESPEAFF. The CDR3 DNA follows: TGTGCCAGCAGCTTAGAGAGCCCTGAAGCTTTCTTT.

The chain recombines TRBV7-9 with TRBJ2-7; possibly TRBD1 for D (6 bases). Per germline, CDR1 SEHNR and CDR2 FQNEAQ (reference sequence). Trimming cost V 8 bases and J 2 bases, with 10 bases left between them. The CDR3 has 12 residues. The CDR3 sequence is CASGQLAYEQYF. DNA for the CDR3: TGTGCCAGCGGACAGCTGGCCTACGAGCAGTACTTC.

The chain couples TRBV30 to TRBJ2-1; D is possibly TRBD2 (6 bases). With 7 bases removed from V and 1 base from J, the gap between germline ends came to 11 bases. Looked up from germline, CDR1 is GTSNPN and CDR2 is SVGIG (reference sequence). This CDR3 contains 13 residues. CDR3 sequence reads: CALWRGSYNEQFF. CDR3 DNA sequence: TGTGCCTTATGGCGGGGTTCCTACAATGAGCAGTTCTTC.

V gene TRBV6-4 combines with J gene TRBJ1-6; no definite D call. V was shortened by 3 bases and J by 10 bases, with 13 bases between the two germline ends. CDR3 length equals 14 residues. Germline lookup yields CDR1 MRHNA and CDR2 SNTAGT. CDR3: CASSDAGRGSPLHF. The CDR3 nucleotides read TGTGCCAGCAGTGATGCAGGAAGAGGATCACCCCTCCACTTT.

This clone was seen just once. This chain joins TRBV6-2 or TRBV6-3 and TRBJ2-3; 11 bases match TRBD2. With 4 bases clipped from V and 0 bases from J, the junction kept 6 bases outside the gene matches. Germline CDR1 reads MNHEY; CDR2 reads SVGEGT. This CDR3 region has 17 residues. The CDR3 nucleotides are TGTGCCAGCAGTTTGGCCGGGACTAGCGGTAGCACAGATACGCAGTATTTT. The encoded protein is CASSLAGTSGSTDTQYF.

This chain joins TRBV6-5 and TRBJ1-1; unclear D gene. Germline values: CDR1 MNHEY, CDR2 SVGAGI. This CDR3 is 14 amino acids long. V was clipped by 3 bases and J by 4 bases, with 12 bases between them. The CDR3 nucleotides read TGTGCCAGCAGTTATGCCCCCCAAGGCACTGAAGCTTTCTTT. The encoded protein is CASSYAPQGTEAFF.

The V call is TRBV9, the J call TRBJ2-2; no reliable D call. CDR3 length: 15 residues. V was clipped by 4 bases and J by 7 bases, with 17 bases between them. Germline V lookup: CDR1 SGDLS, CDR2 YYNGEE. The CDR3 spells CASSPQSALGGELFF. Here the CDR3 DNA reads TGTGCCAGCAGCCCCCAATCAGCTCTGGGCGGGGAGCTGTTTTTT.

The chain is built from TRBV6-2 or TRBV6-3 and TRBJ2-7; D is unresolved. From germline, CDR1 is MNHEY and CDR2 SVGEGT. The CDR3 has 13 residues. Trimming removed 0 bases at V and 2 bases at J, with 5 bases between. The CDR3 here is CASSYSNPYEQYF. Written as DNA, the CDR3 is TGTGCCAGCAGTTACTCGAACCCCTACGAGCAGTACTTC.

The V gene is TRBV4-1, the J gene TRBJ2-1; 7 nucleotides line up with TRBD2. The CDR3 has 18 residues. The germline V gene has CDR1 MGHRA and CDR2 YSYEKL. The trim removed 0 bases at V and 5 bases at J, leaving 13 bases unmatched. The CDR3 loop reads CASSQDLSLSGTHNEQFF. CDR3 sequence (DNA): TGCGCCAGCAGCCAAGATCTATCGCTAAGCGGGACCCACAATGAGCAGTTCTTC.

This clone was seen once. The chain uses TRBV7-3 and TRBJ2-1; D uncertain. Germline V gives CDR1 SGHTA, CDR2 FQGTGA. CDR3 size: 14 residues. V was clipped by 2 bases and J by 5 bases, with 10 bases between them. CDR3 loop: CASSLHRGNNEQFF. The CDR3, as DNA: TGTGCCAGCAGCTTACACAGAGGCAACAATGAGCAGTTCTTC.